The entry that follows covers one T cell receptor beta chain sequence. TCRdb ran MiXCR on the 5' RACE reads and lists one entry per CDR3 protein. The data contain about 1.7 million distinct CDR3 sequences, less than 35% of them singletons. The CDR3 spans 16 residues. J was trimmed by 3 bases and V by 1 base; bases with no gene match: 5. This sample was included in a study of identical twins. This TCR was recovered from a newborn girl in good health. The sample comprised cord blood. The rearrangement links TRBV12-3 or TRBV12-4 to TRBJ2-4, with 8 bases fitting TRBD2. The CDR3 DNA follows: TGTGCCAGCAGTTTAGTGGCGGGGGGCGGCAAAAACATTCAGTACTTC. Amino acids: CASSLVAGGGKNIQYF.